These T cell receptor beta chains were read from a single sample in a study of blood T cell repertoires in COVID-19. Libraries were prepared by immunoSEQ multiplex PCR; TCRdb keeps only in-frame clonotypes and omits some of them. The top ten hold roughly 9% of the sample, which has some 150,000 clones, 81% seen once. The sequenced sample consisted of peripheral blood. The receptors were gathered from an older woman with active or convalescent COVID-19. Both conserved end residues are part of each CDR3. The order of the fields is J gene, D gene, V gene, CDR3 protein. The D gene is left open where the match is weak.

j_gene: TRBJ1-6
d_gene: TRBD1
v_gene: TRBV7-2
CDR3aa: CASSLGTGGSPLHF

j_gene: TRBJ1-5
d_gene: .
v_gene: TRBV2
CDR3aa: CASSESTVNQPQHF

j_gene: TRBJ2-1
d_gene: .
v_gene: TRBV24-1
CDR3aa: CATSAQGFEQFF

j_gene: TRBJ1-2
d_gene: TRBD1
v_gene: TRBV28
CDR3aa: CASSPAGQGRIRIHYGYTF

j_gene: TRBJ2-5
d_gene: .
v_gene: TRBV4-2
CDR3aa: CASSPVGYQETQYF

j_gene: TRBJ2-1
d_gene: TRBD2
v_gene: TRBV28
CDR3aa: CASRFPSWARPGVGRENNEQFF

j_gene: TRBJ1-4
d_gene: .
v_gene: TRBV5-8
CDR3aa: CASSLAPQNEKLFF

j_gene: TRBJ1-2
d_gene: TRBD1
v_gene: TRBV28
CDR3aa: CASTDFLQGADGYTF

j_gene: TRBJ2-1
d_gene: TRBD1
v_gene: TRBV5-1
CDR3aa: CASSRDRQRDEQFF

j_gene: TRBJ2-1
d_gene: .
v_gene: TRBV3-1/TRBV3-2
CDR3aa: CASGRVDEQFF

j_gene: TRBJ2-3
d_gene: TRBD1
v_gene: TRBV9
CDR3aa: CASSVGDRPSTDTQYF

j_gene: TRBJ2-1
d_gene: TRBD2
v_gene: TRBV4-1
CDR3aa: CASSQGWGGINEQFF

j_gene: TRBJ1-2
d_gene: TRBD1
v_gene: TRBV18
CDR3aa: CASSPPGQGEHGYTF

j_gene: TRBJ1-1
d_gene: TRBD1
v_gene: TRBV6-5
CDR3aa: CASRKTGHNTEAFF

j_gene: TRBJ2-6
d_gene: .
v_gene: TRBV11-3
CDR3aa: CASSPPGLLTWGANVLTF

j_gene: TRBJ1-5
d_gene: TRBD1
v_gene: TRBV9
CDR3aa: CASSPTGGNQPQHF

j_gene: TRBJ1-6
d_gene: TRBD1
v_gene: TRBV28
CDR3aa: CASRPGQGSGSPLHF

j_gene: TRBJ1-1
d_gene: TRBD1
v_gene: TRBV6-6
CDR3aa: CASSYGQGNTEAFF

j_gene: TRBJ2-5
d_gene: TRBD2
v_gene: TRBV2
CDR3aa: CASGLAGGQETQYF

j_gene: TRBJ2-1
d_gene: .
v_gene: TRBV7-2
CDR3aa: CASSLLNNEQFF

j_gene: TRBJ1-3
d_gene: .
v_gene: TRBV5-1
CDR3aa: CASSLGQVTSGNTIYF

j_gene: TRBJ2-2
d_gene: .
v_gene: TRBV7-2
CDR3aa: CASSLVESGELFF

j_gene: TRBJ1-1
d_gene: .
v_gene: TRBV13
CDR3aa: CASSSLIRLTMNTEAFF

j_gene: TRBJ1-4
d_gene: .
v_gene: TRBV5-4
CDR3aa: CASSLGGTTNEKLFF

j_gene: TRBJ1-1
d_gene: .
v_gene: TRBV2
CDR3aa: CASSPGDGVMNTEAFF

j_gene: TRBJ2-3
d_gene: .
v_gene: TRBV2
CDR3aa: CASRLLRAPSTDTQYF

j_gene: TRBJ1-2
d_gene: TRBD1
v_gene: TRBV28
CDR3aa: CASTQPPDRAYGYTF

j_gene: TRBJ1-5
d_gene: TRBD1
v_gene: TRBV19
CDR3aa: CASSIQGDQPQHF